The TCR beta chain described here comes from a study of T-cell reconstitution after alpha-beta-depleted transplantation in children. This clonotype turned up a few times. Its target is unknown. Germline trimming cut 3 bases from V and 3 bases from J; bases unmatched to any gene: 8. The CDR3 extends over 17 amino acids. Germline CDR1 SGHRS, CDR2 YFSETQ. Study-level findings and limits: The study reportedly traced alpha-beta T cells about two months after transplant to several hundred expanded graft clones.

A TCRbeta library incorporating unique molecular identifiers was prepared. From the PCR reads, TCRdb called clonotypes with MiXCR, one entry per CDR3 protein. The table lists some 290,000 distinct CDR3 sequences, approximately 23% of them singletons. This chain uses TRBV5-1 with TRBJ2-3, with 12 bases fitting TRBD2. The clonotype originates from a male patient aged 10-17 years who had a stem cell transplant for acute lymphoblastic leukemia, so the T cells may come from the graft donor. The sequencing used PBMCs, mostly from graft donor cells, collected 180 days after TCRalphabeta/CD19-depleted stem cell transplant. CDR3: CASSSWTSGMGTDTQYF. In DNA form, the CDR3 reads TGCGCCAGCAGCTCCTGGACTAGCGGGATGGGGACAGATACGCAGTATTTT.